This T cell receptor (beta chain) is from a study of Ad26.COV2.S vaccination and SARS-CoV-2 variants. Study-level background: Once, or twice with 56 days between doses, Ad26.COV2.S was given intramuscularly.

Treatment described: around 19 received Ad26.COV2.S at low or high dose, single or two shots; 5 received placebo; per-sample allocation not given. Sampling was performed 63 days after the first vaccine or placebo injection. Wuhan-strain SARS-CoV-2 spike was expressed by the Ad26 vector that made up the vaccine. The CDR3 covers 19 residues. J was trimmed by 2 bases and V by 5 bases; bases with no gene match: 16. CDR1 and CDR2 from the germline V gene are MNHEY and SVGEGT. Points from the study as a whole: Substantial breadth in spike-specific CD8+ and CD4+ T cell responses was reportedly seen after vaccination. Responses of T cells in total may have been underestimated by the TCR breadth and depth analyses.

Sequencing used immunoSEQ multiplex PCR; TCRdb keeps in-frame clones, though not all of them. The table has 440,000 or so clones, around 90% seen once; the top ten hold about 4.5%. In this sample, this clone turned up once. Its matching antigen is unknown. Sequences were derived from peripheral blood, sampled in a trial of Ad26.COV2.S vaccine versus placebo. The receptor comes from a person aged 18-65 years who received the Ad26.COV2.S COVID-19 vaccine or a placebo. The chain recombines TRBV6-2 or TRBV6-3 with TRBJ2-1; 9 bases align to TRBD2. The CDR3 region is CASSPLDGSSGTAYNEQFF. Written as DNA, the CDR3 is TGTGCCAGCAGTCCACTGGATGGTTCTAGCGGGACCGCCTACAATGAGCAGTTCTTC.